In its sample, the clone carrying this TCR beta chain was seen a few times. What it binds is not known. Authors' analysis steps: In papillary thyroid cancer, a distant-metastasis classifier was built using CDR3 differences across clinicopathological groups. With MiXCR, TCRdb reprocessed the PCR reads. The V and J calls and clone size come from TCRdb's table, not from the authors' own analysis. The data contain about 30,000 clones, 3.5% to 4.5% of them singletons. The CDR3 has 14 residues. V lost 5 bases, J lost 2 bases, and 12 bases lay in between. Germline loops: CDR1 SGHNT, CDR2 YENEEA. The data were taken from a study of metastatic and nonmetastatic thyroid tumors. Looking at the study overall: Repertoires from malignant and benign thyroid patients were compared across blood and tumor or nodule tissue.

Regarding the study as a whole: When malignant thyroid tumors were compared with benign nodules, TCR beta diversity was reportedly significantly higher in the malignant tumors. This held in both blood and tumor samples.

Each patient came to thyroid surgery without any prior treatment (of any kind). This sequence joins TRBV11-3 and TRBJ1-2; TRBD1 might be the D (5 bases). The source is a female donor with papillary thyroid cancer or a benign thyroid nodule (not recorded which). Some clones in this sample may be carry-over from other donors' samples. Sequenced: blood. The CDR3 here is CASSQGVANYGYTF. As DNA, the CDR3 is TGTGCCAGCAGCCAAGGGGTGGCAAACTATGGCTACACCTTC.